What follows are 29 T cell receptor beta chains derived from one specimen sequenced in a study of cytomegalovirus exposure and HLA in healthy donors (dated by TCRdb to about 2017). Receptor libraries were prepared by the immunoSEQ multiplex PCR assay. For the multiplex PCR, a mixture combining 60 forward primers for TCR Vbeta segments and 13 reverse primers for TCR Jbeta segments was used. TCRdb provides this immuneACCESS table in a form limited to in-frame rearrangements. Some clones are lacking; in checked studies, under half of them reflect an unresolved V gene, and why the rest are absent is not known. This sample lists fewer than 180,000 clones; about three fifths were detected once. The ten largest clones represent 7% to 8.5% of the sample. The material sequenced was PBMCs. These receptors all come from an older woman in good health and CMV-seropositive.

This chain connects TRBV5-6 to TRBJ2-1; D remains unclear. CDR1 and CDR2 from the germline V gene are SGHDT and YYEEEE. V was pared by 2 bases and J by 0 bases, with 9 bases between. The CDR3 is 15 amino acids. Here the CDR3 reads CASSFATASYNEQFF. CDR3 sequence (DNA): TGTGCCAGCAGCTTCGCCACAGCCTCCTACAATGAGCAGTTCTTC.

The genes are TRBV19 and TRBJ2-2; TRBD1 agrees at 7 bases. Germline-derived CDR1 and CDR2 are LNHDA and SQIVND (reference sequence). Trimming took 7 bases from V and 3 from J; bases not matched to a gene: 2. This CDR3 spans 13 amino acids. CDR3 region: CASNDRDTGELFF. The CDR3 DNA is TGTGCCAGTAACGACAGGGACACCGGGGAGCTGTTTTTT.

This chain joins TRBV2 and TRBJ1-1, with unresolved D. The V end lost 7 bases, the J end lost 6 bases, and 18 bases lay between the germline ends. CDR1 SNHLY and CDR2 FYNNEI come from the germline V gene. The CDR3 consists of 14 residues. CDR3 DNA sequence: TGTGCCAGCAACCGTGAACTTCCGGTGGCTGAAGCTTTCTTT. Translation gives CASNRELPVAEAFF.

This clone was seen a few times. V and J are TRBV4-3 and TRBJ2-2; TRBD2 matches 9 bases. V lost 1 base to trimming and J lost 6 bases; unmatched junction nucleotides: 3. Germline CDR1 reads LGHNA; CDR2 reads YSLEER. The CDR3 runs 15 residues. The DNA for the CDR3 is TGCGCCAGCAGCCAAGCAGGCGGGAGGGCCGGGGAGCTGTTTTTT. Amino acid sequence: CASSQAGGRAGELFF.

This sequence joins TRBV6-5 and TRBJ1-1; D might be TRBD1 (6 bases). Germline V gives CDR1 MNHEY, CDR2 SVGAGI. The V end lost 6 bases, the J end lost 1 base, and 15 bases lay between the germline ends. The CDR3 has 15 amino acids. The CDR3 region has the DNA TGTGCCAGCAGAATTGGCGGGGGCTCGAACACTGAAGCTTTCTTT. This codes for CASRIGGGSNTEAFF.

The chain has TRBV28 and TRBJ2-2; 7 nucleotides align to TRBD2. J gave up 7 bases and V 6 bases, and 8 bases lay outside the gene matches. CDR1 and CDR2 (germline): MDHEN, SYDVKM. The CDR3 consists of 14 residues. The chain's CDR3 is CASSQRDRGGELFF. CDR3 nucleotide sequence: TGTGCCAGCAGCCAGCGGGATCGGGGCGGGGAGCTGTTTTTT.

The chain employs TRBV4-2 and TRBJ1-2, with 7 bases identical to TRBD1. Germline-derived CDR1 and CDR2 are LGHNA and YNFKEQ. V lost 1 base and J lost 5; bases outside the gene matches: 4. The CDR3 length is 14 residues. The CDR3 reads CASSQGGQRYGYTF. The CDR3 DNA reads TGTGCCAGCAGCCAAGGGGGACAGAGATATGGCTACACCTTC.

The V call is TRBV7-9, the J call TRBJ2-5, with D possibly being TRBD1 (5 bases). CDR1 is SEHNR and CDR2 is FQNEAQ in the germline V gene (reference sequence). Trimming took off 4 bases at V and 5 bases at J, with 11 bases between the two ends. The CDR3 sequence is 13 residues long. The CDR3 reads CASSSSGWETQYF. The CDR3 DNA reads TGTGCCAGCAGCTCATCAGGGTGGGAGACCCAGTACTTC.

The V call is TRBV2, the J call TRBJ1-1; TRBD1 matches at 9 bases. The CDR3 contains 14 residues. The ends lost 6 bases at V and 4 bases at J; junction bases unmatched: 6. The germline V gene encodes CDR1 SNHLY and CDR2 FYNNEI. The CDR3 DNA follows: TGTGCCAGCAGGGGGACAGGGACGGGCACTGAAGCTTTCTTT. Translation: CASRGTGTGTEAFF.

The J gene is TRBJ2-7, the V gene TRBV7-6; D remains ambiguous. Germline V gene lookup returns CDR1 SGHVS and CDR2 FNYEAQ. Trimming cost V 1 base and J 4 bases, with 8 bases left between them. The CDR3 runs to 13 residues. The CDR3 bases are TGTGCCAGCAGCTTAGACTCGGTTTACGAGCAGTACTTC. Its protein is CASSLDSVYEQYF.

The chain combines TRBV27 with TRBJ2-3; a possible D gene is TRBD1 (5 bases). Germline assignment: CDR1 MNHEY and CDR2 SMNVEV (reference sequence). The CDR3 has 14 amino acids. Trimming cost V 3 bases and J 6 bases, with 13 bases left between them. CDR3 sequence (DNA): TGTGCCAGCAGTTTGCAGGGTAGTGCGGATACGCAGTATTTT. Translating gives CASSLQGSADTQYF.

The chain is built from TRBV5-8 and TRBJ2-7; unclear D gene. The CDR3 is 14 amino acids. V was pared by 1 base and J by 10 bases, with 18 bases between. In germline, CDR1 is SGHTS, CDR2 YDEGEE. CDR3 protein: CASSLTEILREQYF. In nucleotides, the CDR3 is TGTGCCAGCAGCTTGACTGAGATCCTACGAGAACAGTACTTC.

The chain has TRBV28 and TRBJ2-3; no clear D gene. The CDR3 is made up of 12 amino acids. Per germline, CDR1 MDHEN and CDR2 SYDVKM. V was pared by 5 bases and J by 6 bases, with 9 bases between. The CDR3 nucleotides are TGTGCCAGCAGTCAACTCCTCGATACGCAGTATTTT. Translated: CASSQLLDTQYF.

This CDR3 reads CASSELGGHPSNQPQHF. The CDR3 region has the DNA TGTGCCAGCAGTGAACTTGGGGGACACCCTAGCAATCAGCCCCAGCATTTT. V gene TRBV6-1 combines with J gene TRBJ1-5; possibly TRBD1 for D (6 bases). V was shortened by 2 bases and J by 0 bases, with 14 bases between the two germline ends. Germline V lookup: CDR1 MNHNS, CDR2 SASEGT. CDR3 length equals 17 residues.

The CDR3 region is CATSREAGANVLTF. DNA of the CDR3: TGTGCCACCAGCAGGGAGGCCGGGGCCAACGTCCTGACTTTC. The gene calls are TRBV15 and TRBJ2-6, with a possible D match to TRBD2 (5 bases). The CDR3 covers 14 residues. CDR1 and CDR2 from the germline V gene are LNHNV and YYDKDF (reference sequence). Trimming shortened V by 3 bases and J by 4 bases, and 7 bases separated the two germline ends.

The chain uses TRBV5-1 and TRBJ2-1, with 7 bases identical to TRBD1. The V segment lost 4 bases and the J segment 7 bases; nucleotides outside the gene matches: 8. The CDR3 consists of 14 residues. Germline assignment: CDR1 SGHRS and CDR2 YFSETQ. CDR3 in amino acids: CASSRDSEGNEQFF. DNA for the CDR3: TGCGCCAGCAGCCGGGACAGCGAGGGGAATGAGCAGTTCTTC.

This rearrangement joins TRBV9 to TRBJ1-3; 7 nucleotides line up with TRBD1. CDR1 and CDR2 from the germline V gene are SGDLS and YYNGEE. This CDR3 region has 18 residues. J gave up 0 bases and V 1 base, and 10 bases lay outside the gene matches. The CDR3 region has the DNA TGTGCCAGCAGCGTACGGGGACAGAGCCCTTTCTCTGGAAACACCATATATTTT. This encodes CASSVRGQSPFSGNTIYF.

This clone has a handful of counts. V gene TRBV10-3 combines with J gene TRBJ2-2, with TRBD2 matching 14 bases. The germline V gene encodes CDR1 ENHRY and CDR2 SYGVKD. There are 16 residues in the CDR3. The V gene end was trimmed by 6 bases and the J gene end by 5 bases; junction bases not matched to a gene: 5. This CDR3 is CAIRTSGRAETGELFF. The CDR3 region has the DNA TGTGCCATCAGGACTAGCGGGAGGGCCGAGACCGGGGAGCTGTTTTTT.

This clone occurred a few times. This chain joins TRBV6-6 and TRBJ2-1; perhaps TRBD2 as D (6 bases). Between the trimmed V and J ends, which lost 6 bases and 3 bases, there was a span of 15 bases. Germline CDR1 and CDR2: MNHNY and SVGAGI (reference sequence). CDR3 size: 15 residues. The DNA of the CDR3 is TGTGCCAGCAGCTCCGAGGAGGGCTTCTACAATGAGCAGTTCTTC. Translation: CASSSEEGFYNEQFF.

The chain couples TRBV7-9 to TRBJ2-1; D is possibly TRBD1 (6 bases). Trimming pared 4 bases from V and 6 bases from J, leaving 7 bases between. Germline-derived CDR1 and CDR2 are SEHNR and FQNEAQ (reference sequence). The CDR3 loop spans 12 amino acids. This CDR3 reads CASSSTGNEQFF. The CDR3 DNA reads as TGTGCCAGCAGCTCGACAGGCAATGAGCAGTTCTTC.

The chain is built from TRBV30 and TRBJ2-1; weak D call: TRBD1 (5 bases). This CDR3 has 14 residues. V gave up 0 bases and J gave up 2 bases, with 8 bases separating them. Per germline, CDR1 GTSNPN and CDR2 SVGIG (reference sequence). CDR3 loop: CAWSVGATYNEQFF. The CDR3 DNA reads as TGTGCCTGGAGTGTAGGGGCGACCTACAATGAGCAGTTCTTC.

DNA of the CDR3: TGTGCCAGCCGTCTCGTACAGGGGGAGACTGAAGCTTTCTTT. This gives the protein CASRLVQGETEAFF. This chain uses TRBV18 with TRBJ1-1; 8 bases map to TRBD1. The CDR3 covers 14 residues. Germline assignment: CDR1 KGHSH and CDR2 LQKENI. The V and J ends lost 8 bases and 5 bases, in that order; junction bases with no gene match: 10.

The chain combines TRBV19 with TRBJ1-5; 8 bases match TRBD1. Germline trimming cut 5 bases from V and 6 bases from J; bases unmatched to any gene: 9. CDR1 and CDR2 (germline): LNHDA, SQIVND (reference sequence). The CDR3 is made up of 15 amino acids. The DNA for the CDR3 is TGTGCCAGTAGTGACGGCGCAGGGGGCGTTCAGCCCCAGCATTTT. Its protein product is CASSDGAGGVQPQHF.

CDR3 in DNA: TGTGCCAGCAGTTTATCGGGACTAGGGGCGGCCCAGTACTTC. It translates to CASSLSGLGAAQYF. This chain uses TRBV28 with TRBJ2-5, with 8 bases that match TRBD2. Trimming took 1 base from V and 9 from J; bases not matched to a gene: 7. CDR1 and CDR2 from the germline V gene are MDHEN and SYDVKM. This CDR3 spans 14 amino acids.

This sequence joins TRBV6-1 and TRBJ1-2; the match to TRBD1 covers 10 bases. Germline trimming cut 4 bases from V and 4 bases from J; bases unmatched to any gene: 9. This CDR3 is 16 amino acids long. Germline V gene lookup returns CDR1 MNHNS and CDR2 SASEGT. The CDR3 coding sequence is TGTGCCAGCAGTGGCGGACAGGGGGGAAGTATCTATGGCTACACCTTC. Translation gives CASSGGQGGSIYGYTF.

A few counts support this clone. The chain carries TRBV5-1 and TRBJ1-2; a weak D match, TRBD1 (6 bases). Per the germline V gene, CDR1 is SGHRS and CDR2 is YFSETQ. The CDR3 runs 14 residues. Between the trimmed V and J ends, which lost 4 bases and 0 bases, there was a span of 10 bases. CDR3 nucleotides: TGCGCCAGCAGCCTGGACAGTTCTAACTATGGCTACACCTTC. This translates into CASSLDSSNYGYTF.

The chain carries TRBV5-1 and TRBJ2-5; no definite D call. The V end was cut by 5 bases, the J end by 3 bases, with 14 bases between. This CDR3 is built from 14 residues. Germline V CDR1 and CDR2: SGHRS, YFSETQ. The CDR3 loop is CASRVGPEEETQYF. The CDR3 coding sequence is TGCGCCAGCAGGGTTGGGCCCGAAGAAGAGACCCAGTACTTC.

This chain connects TRBV5-4 to TRBJ2-7; 10 positions agree with TRBD1. V was pared by 1 base and J by 6 bases, with 7 bases of the junction left unmatched. CDR1 is SGHNT, CDR2 YYREEE, per germline (reference sequence). The CDR3 length is 15 residues. CDR3 amino acids: CASSLNLGQGTEQYF. The CDR3 DNA reads as TGTGCCAGCAGCTTGAATCTGGGACAGGGGACCGAGCAGTACTTC.

The J gene is TRBJ1-6, the V gene TRBV7-2, with 7 bases lining up with TRBD1. The CDR3 covers 15 residues. CDR1 and CDR2 (germline): SGHTA, FQGNSA. V gave up 5 bases and J gave up 8 bases; unmatched junction bases: 9. The CDR3 protein is CASSAQGGGDSPLHF. The CDR3 DNA is TGTGCCAGCAGCGCCCAGGGGGGTGGGGATTCACCCCTCCACTTT.